This TCR beta chain was recorded in a study of blood T cell repertoires in COVID-19 (dated by TCRdb to 2020 to 2022). Background for the entire study: Samples covering the acute and convalescent phases of COVID-19 were provided by collaborators in the United States, Italy and Spain. Nearly every sample came with metadata listing a de-identified subject ID, COVID-19 status, age in years and sex. The repertoires were released in a freely available public database meant as a resource for research on the immune response to SARS-CoV-2. The samples were drawn from the first 160 participants of the ongoing ImmuneRACE study and from 950 to 1,500 subjects provided by 6 global collaborators. The dataset comprised deeply sampled blood TCRbeta repertoires from subjects exposed to, actively infected with, or recovered from COVID-19. The prospective study material was composed of cDNA or gDNA derived from T cells, B-cell-depleted T cells, or PBMCs. Where available, HLA class I and class II types were taken from metadata supplied by the sample provider and were not determined by assay-based typing.

In the prospective study, participants were roughly 18 to 95 years old, resided in around 25 geographic areas of the United States, and were enrolled through a virtual design. In the prospective study, participants were assigned to cohorts based on the clinical history participants reported in a screening survey and a study questionnaire. In the prospective study, mobile phlebotomists collected whole blood, serum and a nasopharyngeal or oropharyngeal swab from each participant. Prospective study participants could optionally give additional blood draws and questionnaires over an approximately two-month period. Blood samples from the prospective study were shipped frozen or at room temperature prior to DNA extraction. What the work shows at the level of the full study, not this receptor alone: The quantity of clinical and demographic metadata differed by source and by participant and was supplied without curation.

CDR3 length: 16 amino acids, cysteine to phenylalanine. Only the CDR3 portion is preserved as DNA: 48 bases, with reading frame beginning at the first base. Trimming at the junction amounts to 4 bases on V and 3 bases on J, and the germline ends lie 12 bases apart. Looking up the germline V gene yields CDR1 KGHDR and CDR2 SFDVKD. TCRbeta CDR3 regions were amplified from genomic DNA using the immunoSEQ Assay, a bias-controlled multiplex PCR. Per the original workflow: The number of nucleated cells in each sample was estimated by amplification of reference gene primers within the assay. Sequence reads were collapsed and filtered to measure the absolute abundance of every unique TCRbeta CDR3 rearrangement. Productive Simpson clonality was computed per sample as the square root of Simpson's diversity index over productive rearrangements. In its TCRdb copy, this immuneACCESS table keeps in-frame sequences only and misses some clones. Where compared with another copy, unresolved V genes explain less than half of these, and the others have no known cause. D and trimming come from the DNA, and the V and J calls and clone size come from that table. Counted in this sample were over 300,000 clones; roughly 90% of them appeared once. Clones ranked in the top ten supply approximately 0.96% of the sample.

With regard to this clone: Its antigen has not been determined. Per-base qualities were not stored, and no clone one base away is much larger.

The chain was built from TRBV24-1 and TRBJ1-6; no D gene can be assigned with confidence. The TCR comes from a woman in her thirties with acute COVID-19. Sample: PBMCs or T cells enriched from blood (not recorded which). The DNA is TGTGCCACCAGTGAAGCCGGGGAGGTCTATAATTCACCCCTCCACTTT. This yields the protein CATSEAGEVYNSPLHF.